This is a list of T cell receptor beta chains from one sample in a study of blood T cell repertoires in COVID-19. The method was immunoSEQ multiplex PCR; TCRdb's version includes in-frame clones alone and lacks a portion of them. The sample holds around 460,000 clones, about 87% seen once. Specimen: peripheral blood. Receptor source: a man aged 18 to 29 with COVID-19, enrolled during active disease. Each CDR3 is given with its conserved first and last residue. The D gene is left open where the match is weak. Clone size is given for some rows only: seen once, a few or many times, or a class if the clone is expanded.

CDR3: CASSLPVGQETQYF; DNA: TGTGCCAGCAGCTTACCCGTCGGCCAAGAGACCCAGTACTTC; size: -; D: -; V: TRBV7-9; J: TRBJ2-5
CDR3: CASSPRDSSYSNQPQHF; DNA: TGTGCCAGCAGTCCCCGAGACAGCTCCTATAGCAATCAGCCCCAGCATTTT; size: -; D: -; V: TRBV27; J: TRBJ1-5
CDR3: CSVRPTSEGSYGTQYF; DNA: TGCAGCGTCCGCCCCACTAGCGAAGGGTCTTATGGTACGCAGTATTTT; size: -; D: TRBD2; V: TRBV29-1; J: TRBJ2-3
CDR3: CASSQLREPLHF; DNA: TGTGCCAGCAGCCAATTAAGAGAGCCCCTCCACTTT; size: -; D: -; V: TRBV3-1/TRBV3-2; J: TRBJ1-6
CDR3: CASSQPNQPQHF; DNA: TGCGCCAGCAGCCAACCTAATCAGCCCCAGCATTTT; size: -; D: -; V: TRBV4-1; J: TRBJ1-5
CDR3: CASSETGTGSETQYF; DNA: TGTGCCAGCAGTGAAACCGGGACAGGGAGCGAGACCCAGTACTTC; size: -; D: TRBD1; V: TRBV2; J: TRBJ2-5
CDR3: CASSPDKLNEKLFF; DNA: TGTGCCAGCAGTCCTGACAAACTCAATGAAAAACTGTTTTTT; size: -; D: -; V: TRBV28; J: TRBJ1-4
CDR3: CARGTGGQPQHF; DNA: TGTGCCAGGGGGACAGGGGGTCAGCCCCAGCATTTT; size: -; D: TRBD1; V: TRBV28; J: TRBJ1-5
CDR3: CASIRDRVDTQYF; DNA: TGTGCCAGCATCCGGGACAGGGTTGATACGCAGTATTTT; size: -; D: TRBD1; V: TRBV6-5; J: TRBJ2-3
CDR3: CASSLVFGGSSYEQYF; DNA: TGTGCCAGCAGTTTAGTGTTCGGCGGGAGCTCCTACGAGCAGTACTTC; size: -; D: TRBD2; V: TRBV27; J: TRBJ2-7
CDR3: CASSQDRGTYNEQFF; DNA: TGTGCCAGCAGCCAAGACAGGGGGACCTACAATGAGCAGTTCTTC; size: -; D: TRBD1; V: TRBV5-4; J: TRBJ2-1
CDR3: CASSLGILRTVRSNQPQHF; DNA: TGTGCCAGCAGCTTAGGTATTCTGAGGACAGTCCGAAGCAATCAGCCCCAGCATTTT; size: -; D: -; V: TRBV7-9; J: TRBJ1-5
CDR3: CASNSGFTSYEQYF; DNA: TGTGCCAGCAATAGCGGCTTTACCTCCTACGAGCAGTACTTC; size: few; D: -; V: TRBV5-6; J: TRBJ2-7
CDR3: CASSKGLHNEQFF; DNA: TGCGCCAGCAGCAAGGGACTTCACAATGAGCAGTTCTTC; size: -; D: -; V: TRBV5-1; J: TRBJ2-1
CDR3: CATNPGGSGDTQYF; DNA: TGTGCCACCAATCCAGGGGGCTCGGGAGATACGCAGTATTTT; size: -; D: TRBD1; V: TRBV15; J: TRBJ2-3
CDR3: CASSRDRGFQYF; DNA: TGTGCCAGCAGTCGCGACAGGGGGTTCCAGTACTTC; size: -; D: TRBD1; V: TRBV5-4; J: TRBJ2-7
CDR3: CASSTWTGKEKLFF; DNA: TGTGCCAGTAGTACCTGGACAGGGAAAGAAAAACTGTTTTTT; size: -; D: TRBD1; V: TRBV19; J: TRBJ1-4
CDR3: CASSVLAGVQETQYF; DNA: TGTGCCAGCAGCGTACTAGCGGGGGTCCAAGAGACCCAGTACTTC; size: -; D: TRBD2; V: TRBV9; J: TRBJ2-5
CDR3: CASSFFSPDRGKSEQFF; DNA: TGTGCCAGCAGCTTCTTTTCCCCGGACAGGGGGAAGAGTGAGCAGTTCTTC; size: -; D: TRBD1; V: TRBV13; J: TRBJ2-1
CDR3: CATSQTGGWYGYTF; DNA: TGTGCCACCTCTCAGACAGGGGGGTGGTATGGCTACACCTTC; size: -; D: TRBD1; V: TRBV27; J: TRBJ1-2
CDR3: CASSFAGLSEQFF; DNA: TGTGCCAGCAGCTTCGCGGGATTAAGTGAGCAGTTCTTC; size: -; D: -; V: TRBV7-8; J: TRBJ2-1
CDR3: CASRSTGGDTNYGYTF; DNA: TGTGCCAGCAGGTCAACAGGGGGCGACACTAACTATGGCTACACCTTC; size: -; D: TRBD1; V: TRBV28; J: TRBJ1-2
CDR3: CASSADRVTDTQYF; DNA: TGCGCCAGCAGCGCCGACAGGGTAACAGATACGCAGTATTTT; size: -; D: TRBD1; V: TRBV5-1; J: TRBJ2-3
CDR3: CASSKGQDYYEQYF; DNA: TGCGCCAGCAGCAAGGGACAGGACTACTACGAGCAGTACTTC; size: -; D: TRBD1; V: TRBV5-1; J: TRBJ2-7
CDR3: CASSFSRVEGNTIYF; DNA: TGTGCCAGCAGCTTCTCCAGGGTGGAAGGAAACACCATATATTTT; size: -; D: -; V: TRBV4-2; J: TRBJ1-3
CDR3: CASSPLDNEQFF; DNA: TGTGCCAGCAGTCCGCTAGACAATGAGCAGTTCTTC; size: once; D: -; V: TRBV12-3/TRBV12-4; J: TRBJ2-1
CDR3: CASSLWTDTYEQYF; DNA: TGTGCCAGCAGTTTGTGGACTGATACGTACGAGCAGTACTTC; size: -; D: -; V: TRBV5-8; J: TRBJ2-7
CDR3: CATSDGGSSGGGTDTQYF; DNA: TGTGCCACCAGTGATGGGGGTTCTAGCGGGGGAGGCACAGATACGCAGTATTTT; size: -; D: TRBD2; V: TRBV24-1; J: TRBJ2-3
CDR3: CASRIDSQGTEAFF; DNA: TGTGCCAGCAGAATAGACAGTCAAGGTACTGAAGCTTTCTTT; size: -; D: -; V: TRBV5-4; J: TRBJ1-1
CDR3: CASSLRVGGYNTEAFF; DNA: TGTGCCAGCAGCTTGCGGGTAGGGGGATACAACACTGAAGCTTTCTTT; size: -; D: -; V: TRBV5-6; J: TRBJ1-1
CDR3: CASSQDLQNIQYF; DNA: TGTGCCAGCAGCCAAGATCTACAGAACATTCAGTACTTC; size: -; D: -; V: TRBV4-2; J: TRBJ2-4
CDR3: CASLRERSYNEQFF; DNA: TGTGCCAGCTTAAGGGAGAGGAGCTACAATGAGCAGTTCTTC; size: -; D: -; V: TRBV2; J: TRBJ2-1
CDR3: CASSLKPTLSTGELFF; DNA: TGTGCCAGCAGCTTAAAACCTACTCTCTCGACCGGGGAGCTGTTTTTT; size: -; D: -; V: TRBV7-8; J: TRBJ2-2
CDR3: CSVTSGRYEQYF; DNA: TGCAGCGTTACTAGCGGGAGGTACGAGCAGTACTTC; size: -; D: TRBD2; V: TRBV29-1; J: TRBJ2-7
CDR3: CASSSTGDTQYF; DNA: TGTGCCAGCAGTTCGACAGGAGATACGCAGTATTTT; size: -; D: -; V: TRBV27; J: TRBJ2-3
CDR3: CASSLSGSANEQFF; DNA: TGTGCCAGCAGCTTAAGCGGGAGTGCCAATGAGCAGTTCTTC; size: -; D: TRBD2; V: TRBV7-9; J: TRBJ2-1
CDR3: CASSHDTYEQYF; DNA: TGTGCCAGCAGCCATGACACCTACGAGCAGTACTTC; size: -; D: -; V: TRBV7-9; J: TRBJ2-7